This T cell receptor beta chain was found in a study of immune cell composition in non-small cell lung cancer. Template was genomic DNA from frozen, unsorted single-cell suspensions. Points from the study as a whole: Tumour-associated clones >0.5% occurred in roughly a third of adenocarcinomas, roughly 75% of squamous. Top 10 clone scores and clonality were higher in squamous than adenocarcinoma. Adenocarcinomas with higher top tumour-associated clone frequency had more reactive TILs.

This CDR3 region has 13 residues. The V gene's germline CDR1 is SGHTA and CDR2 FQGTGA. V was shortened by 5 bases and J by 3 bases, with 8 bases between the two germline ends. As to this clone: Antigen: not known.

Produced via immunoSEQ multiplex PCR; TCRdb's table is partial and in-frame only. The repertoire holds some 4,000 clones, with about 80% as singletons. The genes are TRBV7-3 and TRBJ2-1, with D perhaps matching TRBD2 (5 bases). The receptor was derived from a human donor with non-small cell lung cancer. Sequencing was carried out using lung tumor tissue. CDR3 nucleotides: TGTGCCAGCAGCCCCGGGGTCTACAATGAGCAGTTCTTC. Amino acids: CASSPGVYNEQFF.